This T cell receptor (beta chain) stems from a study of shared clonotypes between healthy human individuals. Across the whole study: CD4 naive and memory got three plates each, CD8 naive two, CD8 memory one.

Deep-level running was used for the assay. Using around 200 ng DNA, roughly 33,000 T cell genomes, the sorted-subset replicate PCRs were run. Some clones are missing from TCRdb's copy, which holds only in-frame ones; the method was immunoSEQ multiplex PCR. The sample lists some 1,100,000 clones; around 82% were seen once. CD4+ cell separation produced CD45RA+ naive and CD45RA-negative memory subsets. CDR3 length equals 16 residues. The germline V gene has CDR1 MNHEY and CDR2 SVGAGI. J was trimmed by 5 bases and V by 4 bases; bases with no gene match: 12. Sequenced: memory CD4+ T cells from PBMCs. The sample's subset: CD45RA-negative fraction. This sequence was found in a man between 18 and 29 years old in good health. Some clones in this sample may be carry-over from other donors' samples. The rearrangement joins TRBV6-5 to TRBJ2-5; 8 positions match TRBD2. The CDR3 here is CASSLDTSGGGETQYF. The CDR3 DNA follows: TGTGCCAGCAGTTTAGATACTAGCGGAGGGGGGGAGACCCAGTACTTC.